The rows below give T cell receptor beta chains drawn from one sample of a study of a mutant IDH1 vaccine in newly diagnosed glioma. Data came from immunoSEQ multiplex PCR; TCRdb stores just in-frame clones and leaves some out. The table has approximately 44,000 clones, roughly 80% seen once. The antigens of these receptors remain unknown. Sequences were derived from PBMCs, sampled from a glioma patient whose treatment included an IDH1 peptide vaccine. The receptor set was obtained from a woman aged 18-29 years with glioma. Some clones in this sample may be carry-over from other donors' samples. The CDR3 runs from the conserved cysteine through the conserved F or W. D genes are given only for firm matches. Size tells how often a clone was seen (once, few, many) or the class of an expanded clone, and some rows leave it out.

NA NA 15 TRBJ1-1 TRBV15 CATSRDGGKNTEAFF TGTGCCACCAGCAGAGATGGGGGGAAGAACACTGAAGCTTTCTTT
NA NA 13 TRBJ1-1 TRBV7-9 CASSLGWGTEAFF TGTGCCAGCAGCTTAGGGTGGGGCACTGAAGCTTTCTTT
NA NA 15 TRBJ1-2 TRBV19 CASSPVTGRNYGYTF TGTGCCAGTAGTCCTGTTACCGGGAGAAACTATGGCTACACCTTC
NA NA 15 TRBJ1-1 TRBV5-4 CASSSIRRMGTEAFF TGTGCCAGCAGCTCCATCCGCCGCATGGGCACTGAAGCTTTCTTT
NA NA 15 TRBJ1-3 TRBV2 CASRDGASSGNTIYF TGTGCCAGCCGGGACGGGGCCTCCTCTGGAAACACCATATATTTT
NA NA 14 TRBJ2-3 TRBV7-2 CASSHRGTTDTQYF TGTGCCAGCAGCCACCGAGGTACAACAGATACGCAGTATTTT
NA NA 15 TRBJ2-1 TRBV9 CASSVEGIAGNEQFF TGTGCCAGCAGCGTAGAAGGGATTGCGGGCAATGAGCAGTTCTTC
NA TRBD1 14 TRBJ1-1 TRBV6-1 CASRGTGMNTEAFF TGTGCCAGCAGGGGGACAGGGATGAACACTGAAGCTTTCTTT
few NA 16 TRBJ2-3 TRBV9 CASSVAQGISTDTQYF TGTGCCAGCAGCGTAGCCCAGGGTATTAGCACAGATACGCAGTATTTT
NA TRBD1 15 TRBJ2-5 TRBV5-1 CASRPQGNDQETQYF TGCGCCAGCAGGCCACAGGGGAATGACCAAGAGACCCAGTACTTC
NA TRBD1 14 TRBJ1-2 TRBV6-5 CASSEQGALGGYTF TGTGCCAGCAGTGAACAGGGGGCGCTTGGGGGCTACACCTTC
few NA 19 TRBJ1-6 TRBV6-4 CASSDSRSLFRSYNSPLHF TGTGCCAGCAGTGACTCTAGGTCCCTCTTCAGGTCCTATAATTCACCCCTCCACTTT
NA TRBD1 14 TRBJ2-5 TRBV5-1 CASRSDRDQETQYF TGCGCCAGCAGATCGGACAGGGACCAAGAGACCCAGTACTTC
NA TRBD2 16 TRBJ2-1 TRBV6-4 CASAGTSGRSYNEQFF TGTGCCAGCGCTGGGACTAGCGGGCGATCCTACAATGAGCAGTTCTTC
NA NA 14 TRBJ2-3 TRBV6-5 CASSSRRGTDTQYF TGTGCCAGCAGTTCCCGGAGGGGGACAGATACGCAGTATTTT
NA NA 15 TRBJ2-3 TRBV5-1 CASTHSRGSTDTQYF TGCGCCAGCACACATTCCAGGGGAAGCACAGATACGCAGTATTTT
NA NA 15 TRBJ1-1 TRBV4-3 CASSQELIMNTEAFF TGCGCCAGCAGCCAAGAACTTATCATGAACACTGAAGCTTTCTTT
NA NA 14 TRBJ2-1 TRBV29-1 CSVQRRDLYNEQFF TGCAGCGTTCAGAGGCGGGACCTCTACAATGAGCAGTTCTTC
NA TRBD1 14 TRBJ2-7 TRBV5-1 CASSLVDRAYEQYF TGCGCCAGCAGCTTGGTTGACAGGGCTTACGAGCAGTACTTC
NA TRBD2 14 TRBJ2-7 TRBV4-3 CASTPRRGGYEQYF TGCGCCAGCACCCCCCGGCGGGGGGGGTACGAGCAGTACTTC
NA TRBD1 14 TRBJ1-4 TRBV4-1 CASSRGTENEKLFF TGCGCCAGCAGCCGCGGGACAGAGAATGAAAAACTGTTTTTT
NA NA 11 TRBJ2-4 TRBV19 CASTREHIQYF TGTGCCAGCACCAGGGAACACATTCAGTACTTC
NA NA 13 TRBJ1-2 TRBV27 CASSLGGGYGYTF TGTGCCAGCAGTCTGGGAGGGGGCTATGGCTACACCTTC
medium-sized NA 14 TRBJ1-5 TRBV6-1 CASTGGTSRQPQHF TGTGCCAGCACCGGGGGTACCAGCCGGCAGCCCCAGCATTTT
NA NA 17 TRBJ2-3 TRBV9 CASSPLLGGALADTQYF TGTGCCAGCAGCCCATTATTGGGGGGGGCCTTGGCAGATACGCAGTATTTT
once TRBD1 15 TRBJ1-1 TRBV12-5 CASGPGTGTATEAFF TGTGCTAGTGGTCCGGGGACAGGGACGGCCACTGAAGCTTTCTTT
NA TRBD1 14 TRBJ2-5 TRBV27 CATSGQGDQETQYF TGTGCCACCTCGGGACAGGGCGACCAAGAGACCCAGTACTTC
NA TRBD2 14 TRBJ2-1 TRBV6-1 CASRLAGGPHEQFF TGTGCCAGCAGGCTAGCGGGAGGGCCCCATGAGCAGTTCTTC
NA NA 15 TRBJ2-3 TRBV2 CASSVMPGTTDTQYF TGTGCCAGCAGTGTCATGCCGGGGACCACAGATACGCAGTATTTT
NA NA 13 TRBJ1-6 TRBV7-9 CATLEFGRTPLHF TGTGCCACCCTAGAATTTGGGAGAACACCCCTCCACTTT
NA TRBD1 13 TRBJ1-2 TRBV4-2 CASSQQGAGGYTF TGTGCCAGCAGCCAGCAGGGGGCGGGAGGCTACACCTTC
NA TRBD1 15 TRBJ2-7 TRBV5-1 CASSERQGGRYEQYF TGCGCCAGCAGCGAGCGACAGGGTGGGCGATACGAGCAGTACTTC
NA NA 15 TRBJ2-7 TRBV4-1 CASRVGGSGPYEQYF TGCGCCAGCAGGGTTGGGGGGAGCGGGCCGTACGAGCAGTACTTC
NA NA 14 TRBJ2-7 TRBV14 CASSRLGLAYEQYF TGTGCCAGCAGCCGGCTCGGGTTAGCCTACGAGCAGTACTTC
few NA 14 TRBJ1-5 TRBV28 CASRHMGGGQPQHF TGTGCCAGCCGCCACATGGGCGGAGGCCAGCCCCAGCATTTT
NA NA 14 TRBJ1-2 TRBV4-1 CASSPNRQGYLYTF TGCGCCAGCAGCCCTAATAGGCAGGGTTATCTCTACACCTTC
NA NA 14 TRBJ1-2 TRBV5-1 CASSLTRTADGYTF TGCGCCAGCAGCTTGACCCGGACAGCCGATGGCTACACCTTC
NA NA 12 TRBJ2-7 TRBV7-9 CASSFLSYEQYF TGTGCCAGCAGCTTCCTCTCCTACGAGCAGTACTTC
NA NA 15 TRBJ1-2 TRBV5-5 CASSLGSQEHYGYTF TGTGCCAGCAGCTTGGGGTCCCAGGAGCACTATGGCTACACCTTC
few TRBD1 12 TRBJ1-1 TRBV30 CASGQPNTEAFF TGTGCCTCGGGACAGCCGAACACTGAAGCTTTCTTT
NA TRBD2 16 TRBJ2-2 TRBV7-2 CASSLAAGLNTGELFF TGTGCCAGCAGCTTAGCAGCGGGACTGAACACCGGGGAGCTGTTTTTT
few NA 15 TRBJ1-4 TRBV11-3 CASSFRPDVGEKLFF TGTGCCAGCAGCTTCCGCCCGGATGTAGGGGAAAAACTGTTTTTT
NA NA 15 TRBJ1-1 TRBV15 CATSRPAAGETEAFF TGTGCCACCAGCAGACCTGCCGCGGGGGAGACTGAAGCTTTCTTT
NA TRBD1 14 TRBJ2-7 TRBV5-1 CASSKGQGEREQYF TGCGCCAGCAGCAAGGGACAGGGGGAGAGGGAGCAGTACTTC
NA NA 14 TRBJ1-1 TRBV6-1 CASSEPGGKAEAFF TGTGCCAGCAGCGAGCCCGGGGGAAAGGCTGAAGCTTTCTTT
NA NA 14 TRBJ2-5 TRBV11-2 CASSLLSGRETQYF TGTGCCAGCAGCTTATTGTCAGGGAGGGAGACCCAGTACTTC
once TRBD1 15 TRBJ1-3 TRBV15 CATSLGTDSGNTIYF TGTGCCACCAGCCTCGGGACAGACTCTGGAAACACCATATATTTT
NA TRBD1 16 TRBJ2-5 TRBV19 CASSTFGTGGGETQYF TGTGCCAGTAGTACTTTCGGGACAGGGGGCGGAGAGACCCAGTACTTC